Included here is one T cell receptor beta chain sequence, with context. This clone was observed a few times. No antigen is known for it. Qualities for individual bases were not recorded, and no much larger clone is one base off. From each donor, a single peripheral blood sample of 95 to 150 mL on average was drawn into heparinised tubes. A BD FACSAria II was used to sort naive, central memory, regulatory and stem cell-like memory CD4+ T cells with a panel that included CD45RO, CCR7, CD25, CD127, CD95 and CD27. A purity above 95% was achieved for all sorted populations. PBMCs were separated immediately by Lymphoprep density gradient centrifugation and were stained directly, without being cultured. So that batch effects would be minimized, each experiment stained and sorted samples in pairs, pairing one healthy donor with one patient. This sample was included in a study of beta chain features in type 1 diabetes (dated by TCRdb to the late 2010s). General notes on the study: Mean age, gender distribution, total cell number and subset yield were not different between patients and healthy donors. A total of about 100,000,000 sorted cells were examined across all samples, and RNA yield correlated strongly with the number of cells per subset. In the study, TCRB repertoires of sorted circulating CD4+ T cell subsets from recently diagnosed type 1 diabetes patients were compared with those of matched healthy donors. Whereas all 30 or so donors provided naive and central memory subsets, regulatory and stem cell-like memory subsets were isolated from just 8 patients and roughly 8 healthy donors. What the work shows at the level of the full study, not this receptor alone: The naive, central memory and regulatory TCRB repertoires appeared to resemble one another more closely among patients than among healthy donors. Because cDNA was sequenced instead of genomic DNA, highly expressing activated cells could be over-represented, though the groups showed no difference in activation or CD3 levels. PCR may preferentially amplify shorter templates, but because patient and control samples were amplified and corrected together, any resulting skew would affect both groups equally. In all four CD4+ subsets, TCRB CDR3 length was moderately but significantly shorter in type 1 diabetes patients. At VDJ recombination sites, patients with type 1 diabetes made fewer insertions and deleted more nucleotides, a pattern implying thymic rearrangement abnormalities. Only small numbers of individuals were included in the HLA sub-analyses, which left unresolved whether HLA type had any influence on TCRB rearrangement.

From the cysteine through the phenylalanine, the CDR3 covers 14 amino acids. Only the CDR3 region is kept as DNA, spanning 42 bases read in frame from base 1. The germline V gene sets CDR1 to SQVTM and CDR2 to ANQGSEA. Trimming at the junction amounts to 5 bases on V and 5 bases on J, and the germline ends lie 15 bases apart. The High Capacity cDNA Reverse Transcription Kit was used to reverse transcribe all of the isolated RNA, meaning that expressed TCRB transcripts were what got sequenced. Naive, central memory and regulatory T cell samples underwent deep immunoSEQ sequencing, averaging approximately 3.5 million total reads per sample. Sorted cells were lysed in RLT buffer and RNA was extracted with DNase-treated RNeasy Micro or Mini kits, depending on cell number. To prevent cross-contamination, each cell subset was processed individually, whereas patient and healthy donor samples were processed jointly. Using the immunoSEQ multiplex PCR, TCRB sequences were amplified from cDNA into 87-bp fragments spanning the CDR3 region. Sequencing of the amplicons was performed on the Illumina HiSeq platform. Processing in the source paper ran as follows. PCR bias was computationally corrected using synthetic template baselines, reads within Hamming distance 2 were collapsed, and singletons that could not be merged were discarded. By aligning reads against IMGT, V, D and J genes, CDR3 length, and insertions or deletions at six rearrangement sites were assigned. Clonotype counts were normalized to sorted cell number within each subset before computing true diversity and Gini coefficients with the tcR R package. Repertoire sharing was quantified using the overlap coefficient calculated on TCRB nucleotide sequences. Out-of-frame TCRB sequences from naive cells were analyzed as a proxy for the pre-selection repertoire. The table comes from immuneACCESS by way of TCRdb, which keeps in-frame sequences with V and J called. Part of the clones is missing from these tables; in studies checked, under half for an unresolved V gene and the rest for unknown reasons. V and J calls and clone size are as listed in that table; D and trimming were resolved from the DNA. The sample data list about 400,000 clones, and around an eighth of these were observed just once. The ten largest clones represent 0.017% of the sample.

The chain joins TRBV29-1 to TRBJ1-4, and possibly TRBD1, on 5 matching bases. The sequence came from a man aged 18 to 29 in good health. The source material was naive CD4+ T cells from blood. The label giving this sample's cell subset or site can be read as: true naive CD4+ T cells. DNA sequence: TGCAGCGTTAAGACAGAGATCAAAAATGAAAAACTGTTTTTT. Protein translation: CSVKTEIKNEKLFF.